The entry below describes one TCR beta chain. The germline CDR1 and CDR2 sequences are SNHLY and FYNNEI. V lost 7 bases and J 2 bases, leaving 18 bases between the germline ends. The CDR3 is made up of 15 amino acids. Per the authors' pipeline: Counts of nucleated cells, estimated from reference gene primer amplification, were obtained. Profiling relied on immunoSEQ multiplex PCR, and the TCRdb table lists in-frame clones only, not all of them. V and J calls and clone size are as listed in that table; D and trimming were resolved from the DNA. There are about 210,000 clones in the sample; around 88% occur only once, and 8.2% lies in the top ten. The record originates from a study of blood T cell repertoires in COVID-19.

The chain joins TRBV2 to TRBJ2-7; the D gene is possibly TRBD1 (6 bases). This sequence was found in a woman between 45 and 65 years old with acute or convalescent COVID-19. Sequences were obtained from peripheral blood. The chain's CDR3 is CASKNRRTETYEQYF. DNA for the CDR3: TGTGCCAGCAAAAACCGTCGGACAGAAACCTACGAGCAGTACTTC.